The sequence of this T cell receptor beta chain was determined in a study of CD8+ T cells in alopecia areata. At the level of the study: Severity in treated patients was scored by percentage of scalp area affected.

Following extraction, RNA underwent reverse transcription to cDNA, which served as the sequencing template. Profiled with immunoSEQ multiplex PCR; TCRdb holds only in-frame clones, not every one. The table lists roughly 98,000 clones, 61% of them singletons. Findings of the study overall: Scalp clonality and expanded CD8+ clones among the top 100 fell significantly with tofacitinib. Sequencing of scalp tissue also captures the resident alphabeta T cells of normal skin.

With respect to this clone: Its antigen is unidentified.

Treatment: oral pan-JAK inhibitor, 5-10 mg twice daily. The receptor's source is a human donor with alopecia areata. Specimen: CD8+ T cells sorted from blood, collected at week 4, from a patient treated with tofacitinib.

CDR3 amino acids: CASTLAGYNEQFF. As DNA, the CDR3 is TGTGCCAGCACGCTAGCGGGATACAATGAGCAGTTCTTC. The chain has TRBV2 and TRBJ2-1; 9 nucleotides align to TRBD2. There are 13 residues in the CDR3. The V gene's germline CDR1 is SNHLY and CDR2 FYNNEI. With V trimmed by 7 bases and J by 4 bases, 2 bases remained unmatched.